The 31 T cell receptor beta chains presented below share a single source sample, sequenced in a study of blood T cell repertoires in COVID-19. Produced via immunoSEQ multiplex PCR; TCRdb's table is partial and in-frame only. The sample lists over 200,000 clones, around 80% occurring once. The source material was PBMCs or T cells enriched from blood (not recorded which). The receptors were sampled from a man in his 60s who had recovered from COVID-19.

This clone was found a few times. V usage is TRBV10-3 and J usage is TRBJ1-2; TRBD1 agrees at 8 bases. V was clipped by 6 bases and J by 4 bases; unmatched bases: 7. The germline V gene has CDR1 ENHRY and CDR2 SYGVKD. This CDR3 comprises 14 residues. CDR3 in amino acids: CAISLGQDSYGYTF. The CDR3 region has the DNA TGTGCCATCAGCTTGGGACAGGACAGCTATGGCTACACCTTC.

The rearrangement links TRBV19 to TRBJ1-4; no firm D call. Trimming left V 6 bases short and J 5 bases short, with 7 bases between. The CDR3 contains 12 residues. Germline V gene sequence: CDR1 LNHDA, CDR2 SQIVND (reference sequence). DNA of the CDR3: TGTGCCAGTAGAAACAAGAATGAAAAACTGTTTTTT. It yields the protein CASRNKNEKLFF.

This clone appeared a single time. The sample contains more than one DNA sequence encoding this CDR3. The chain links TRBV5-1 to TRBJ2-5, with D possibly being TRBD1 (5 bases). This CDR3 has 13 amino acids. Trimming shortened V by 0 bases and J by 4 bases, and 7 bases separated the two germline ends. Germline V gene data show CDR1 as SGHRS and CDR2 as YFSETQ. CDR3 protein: CASSLGQGETQYF. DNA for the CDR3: TGCGCCAGCAGCTTGGGGCAGGGAGAGACCCAGTACTTC.

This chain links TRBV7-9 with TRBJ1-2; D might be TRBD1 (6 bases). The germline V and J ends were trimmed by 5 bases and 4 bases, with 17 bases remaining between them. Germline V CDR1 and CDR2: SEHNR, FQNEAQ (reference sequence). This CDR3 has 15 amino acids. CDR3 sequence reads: CASSRGPGESYGYTF. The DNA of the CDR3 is TGTGCCAGCAGCCGAGGGCCAGGGGAGAGCTATGGCTACACCTTC.

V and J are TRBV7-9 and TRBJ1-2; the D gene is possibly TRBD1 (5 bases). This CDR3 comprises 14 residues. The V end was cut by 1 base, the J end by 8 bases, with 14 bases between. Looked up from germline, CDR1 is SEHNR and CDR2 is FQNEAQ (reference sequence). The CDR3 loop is CASSLVQGADGYTF. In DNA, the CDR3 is TGTGCCAGCAGCTTAGTTCAAGGGGCGGACGGCTACACCTTC. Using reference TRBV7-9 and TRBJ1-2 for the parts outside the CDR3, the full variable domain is DTGVSQNPRHKITKRGQNVTFRCDPISEHNRLYWYRQTLGQGPEFLTYFQNEAQLEKSRLLSDRFSAERPKGSFSTLEIQRTEQGDSAMYLCASSLVQGADGYTFGSGTRLTVV.

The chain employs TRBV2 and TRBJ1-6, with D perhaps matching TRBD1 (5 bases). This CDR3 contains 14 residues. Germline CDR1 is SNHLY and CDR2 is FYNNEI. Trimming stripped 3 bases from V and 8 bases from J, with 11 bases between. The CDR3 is CASSEAGWDSPLHF. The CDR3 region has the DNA TGTGCCAGCAGTGAGGCAGGGTGGGATTCACCCCTCCACTTT.

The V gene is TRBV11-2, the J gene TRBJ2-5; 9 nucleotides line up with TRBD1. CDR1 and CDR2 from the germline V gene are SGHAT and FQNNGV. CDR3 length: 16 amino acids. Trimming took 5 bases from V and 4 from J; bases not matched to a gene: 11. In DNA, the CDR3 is TGTGCCAGCAGCCGACCGGGACAGGGCTTTCGAGAGACCCAGTACTTC. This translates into CASSRPGQGFRETQYF.

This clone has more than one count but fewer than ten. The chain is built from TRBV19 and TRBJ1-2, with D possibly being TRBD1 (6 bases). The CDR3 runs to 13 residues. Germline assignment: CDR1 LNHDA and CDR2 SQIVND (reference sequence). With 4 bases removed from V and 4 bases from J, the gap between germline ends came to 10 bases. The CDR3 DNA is TGTGCCAGTAGTACTCAGGGGCTCTATGGCTACACCTTC. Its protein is CASSTQGLYGYTF. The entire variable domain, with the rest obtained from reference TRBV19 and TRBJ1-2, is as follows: DGGITQSPKYLFRKEGQNVTLSCEQNLNHDAMYWYRQDPGQGLRLIYYSQIVNDFQKGDIAEGYSVSREKKESFPLTVTSAQKNPTAFYLCASSTQGLYGYTFGSGTRLTVV.

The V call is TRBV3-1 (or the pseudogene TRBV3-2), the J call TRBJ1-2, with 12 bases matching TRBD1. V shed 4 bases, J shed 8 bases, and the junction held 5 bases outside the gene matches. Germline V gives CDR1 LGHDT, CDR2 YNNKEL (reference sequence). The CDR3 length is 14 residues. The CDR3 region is CASSPGTGGVGYTF. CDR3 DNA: TGTGCCAGCAGCCCCGGGACAGGGGGCGTGGGCTACACCTTC.

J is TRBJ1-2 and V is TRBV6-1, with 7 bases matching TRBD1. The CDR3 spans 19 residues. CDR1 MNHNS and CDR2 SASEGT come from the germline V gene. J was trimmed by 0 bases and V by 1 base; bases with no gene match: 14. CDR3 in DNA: TGTGCCAGCAGTGAAGGAGGGAACAGGGGAAAGGGGGCTAACTATGGCTACACCTTC. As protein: CASSEGGNRGKGANYGYTF.

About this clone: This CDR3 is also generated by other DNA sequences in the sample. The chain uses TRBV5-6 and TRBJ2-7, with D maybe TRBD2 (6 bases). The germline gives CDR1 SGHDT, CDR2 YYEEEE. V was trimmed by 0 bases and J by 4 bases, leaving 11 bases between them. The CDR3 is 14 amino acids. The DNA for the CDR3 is TGTGCCAGCAGCTTGGTGCGGGGCGGATACGAGCAGTACTTC. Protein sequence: CASSLVRGGYEQYF. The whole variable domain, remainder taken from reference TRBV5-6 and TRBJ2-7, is DAGVTQSPTHLIKTRGQQVTLRCSPKSGHDTVSWYQQALGQGPQFIFQYYEEEERQRGNFPDRFSGHQFPNYSSELNVNALLLGDSALYLCASSLVRGGYEQYFGPGTRLTVT.

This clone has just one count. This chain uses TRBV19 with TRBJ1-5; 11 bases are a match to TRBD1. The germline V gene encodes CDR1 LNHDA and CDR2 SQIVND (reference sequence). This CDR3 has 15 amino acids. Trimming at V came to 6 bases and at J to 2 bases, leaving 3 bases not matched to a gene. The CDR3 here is CASSGTGGRNQPQHF. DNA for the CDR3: TGTGCCAGTAGCGGGACAGGGGGGCGCAATCAGCCCCAGCATTTT.

This CDR3 is CATSDAQGHEQYF. As DNA, the CDR3 is TGTGCCACCAGTGATGCCCAGGGCCACGAGCAGTACTTC. The rearrangement uses TRBV24-1 and TRBJ2-7; tentatively, D is TRBD1 (5 bases). The CDR3 loop spans 13 amino acids. CDR1 is KGHDR and CDR2 is SFDVKD in the germline V gene. The germline V and J ends were trimmed by 3 bases and 5 bases, with 10 bases remaining between them.

The CDR3 region is CASATGGRRTGELFF. CDR3 sequence (DNA): TGCGCCAGCGCCACAGGGGGAAGGAGGACCGGGGAGCTGTTTTTT. The chain couples TRBV5-1 to TRBJ2-2, with 8 positions matching TRBD1. The trim removed 7 bases at V and 5 bases at J, leaving 10 bases unmatched. Germline lookup yields CDR1 SGHRS and CDR2 YFSETQ. The CDR3 runs to 15 residues.

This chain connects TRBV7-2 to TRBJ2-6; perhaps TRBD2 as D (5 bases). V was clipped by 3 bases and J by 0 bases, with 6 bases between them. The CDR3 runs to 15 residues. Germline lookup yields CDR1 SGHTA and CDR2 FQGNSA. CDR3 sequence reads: CASSLAGSGANVLTF. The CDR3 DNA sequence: TGTGCCAGCAGCTTGGCGGGCTCTGGGGCCAACGTCCTGACTTTC.

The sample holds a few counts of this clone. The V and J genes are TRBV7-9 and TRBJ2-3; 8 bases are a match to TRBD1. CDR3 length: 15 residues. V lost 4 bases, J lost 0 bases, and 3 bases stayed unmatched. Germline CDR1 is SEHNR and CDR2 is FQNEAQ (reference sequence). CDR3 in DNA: TGTGCCAGCAGCTCGGACAGGGCTAGCACAGATACGCAGTATTTT. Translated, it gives CASSSDRASTDTQYF.

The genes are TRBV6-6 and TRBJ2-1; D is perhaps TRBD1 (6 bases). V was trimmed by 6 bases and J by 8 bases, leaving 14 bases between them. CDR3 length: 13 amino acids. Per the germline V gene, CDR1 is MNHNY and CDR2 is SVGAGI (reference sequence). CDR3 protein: CASRTLNRDEQFF. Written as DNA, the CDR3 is TGTGCCAGCAGAACCTTAAACAGGGATGAGCAGTTCTTC.

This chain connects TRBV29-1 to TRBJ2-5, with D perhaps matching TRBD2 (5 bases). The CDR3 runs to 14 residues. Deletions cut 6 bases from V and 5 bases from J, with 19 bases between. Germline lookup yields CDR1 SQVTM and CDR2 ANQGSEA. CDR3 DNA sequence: TGCAGCGTCATCGACCCGAGGGCTCCGGAGACCCAGTACTTC. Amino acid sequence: CSVIDPRAPETQYF.

This chain's CDR3 is CASSWTGRDYGYTF. The CDR3 nucleotides read TGTGCCAGCAGTTGGACAGGGCGGGACTATGGCTACACCTTC. This chain links TRBV5-6 with TRBJ1-2; 8 bases fit TRBD1. Germline-derived CDR1 and CDR2 are SGHDT and YYEEEE. This CDR3 contains 14 residues. The V gene end was trimmed by 5 bases and the J gene end by 3 bases; junction bases not matched to a gene: 6.

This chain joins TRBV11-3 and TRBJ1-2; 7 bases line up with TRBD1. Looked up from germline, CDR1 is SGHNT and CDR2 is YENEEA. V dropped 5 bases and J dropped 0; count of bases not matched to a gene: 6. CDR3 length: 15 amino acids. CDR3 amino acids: CASSPRQGSNYGYTF. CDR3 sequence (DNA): TGTGCCAGCAGCCCGCGACAGGGATCTAACTATGGCTACACCTTC.

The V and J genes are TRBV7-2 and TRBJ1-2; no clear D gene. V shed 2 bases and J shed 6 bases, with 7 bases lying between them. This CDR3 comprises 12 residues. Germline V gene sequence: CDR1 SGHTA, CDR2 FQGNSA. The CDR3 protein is CASSLRGDGYTF. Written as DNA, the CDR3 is TGTGCCAGCAGCTTACGGGGAGATGGCTACACCTTC.

In DNA form, the CDR3 reads TGTGCCAGCAGCTTATCGGGACAGAGCCAAGAGACCCAGTACTTC. This gives the protein CASSLSGQSQETQYF. The genes are TRBV13 and TRBJ2-5; 7 bases align to TRBD1. Trimming took 2 bases from V and 1 from J; bases not matched to a gene: 4. The CDR3 spans 15 residues. The V gene's germline CDR1 is PRHDT and CDR2 FYEKMQ (reference sequence).

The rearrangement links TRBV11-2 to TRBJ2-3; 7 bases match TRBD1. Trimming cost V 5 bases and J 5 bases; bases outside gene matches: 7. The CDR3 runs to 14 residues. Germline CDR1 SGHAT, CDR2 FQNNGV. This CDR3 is CASSQDRAGDTQYF. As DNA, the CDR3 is TGTGCCAGCAGCCAAGACAGGGCGGGAGATACGCAGTATTTT.

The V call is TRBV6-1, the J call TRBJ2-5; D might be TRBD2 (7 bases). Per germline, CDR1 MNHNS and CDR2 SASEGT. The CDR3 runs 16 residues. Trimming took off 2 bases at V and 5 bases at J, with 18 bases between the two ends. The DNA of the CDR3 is TGTGCCAGCAGTGAAATGATGGCGGGGGCGCGGGAGACCCAGTACTTC. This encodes CASSEMMAGARETQYF.

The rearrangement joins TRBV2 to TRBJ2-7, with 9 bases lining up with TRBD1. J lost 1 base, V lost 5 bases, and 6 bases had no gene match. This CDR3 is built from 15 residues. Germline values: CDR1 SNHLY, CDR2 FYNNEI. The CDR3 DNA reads TGTGCCAGCAGTCAGGACAGGGGAGGGTCCTACGAGCAGTACTTC. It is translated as CASSQDRGGSYEQYF.

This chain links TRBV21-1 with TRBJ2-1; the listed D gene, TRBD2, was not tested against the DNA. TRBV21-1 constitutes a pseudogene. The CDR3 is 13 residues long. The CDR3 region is CASSKVCSDEQFF. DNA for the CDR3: TGTGCCAGCAGCAAAGTATGTTCCGATGAGCAGTTCTTC.

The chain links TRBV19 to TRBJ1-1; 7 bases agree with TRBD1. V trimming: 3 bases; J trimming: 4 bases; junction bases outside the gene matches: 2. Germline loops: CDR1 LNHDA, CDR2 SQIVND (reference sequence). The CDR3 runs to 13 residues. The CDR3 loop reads CASSITGVTEAFF. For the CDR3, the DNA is TGTGCCAGTAGTATCACAGGGGTCACTGAAGCTTTCTTT.

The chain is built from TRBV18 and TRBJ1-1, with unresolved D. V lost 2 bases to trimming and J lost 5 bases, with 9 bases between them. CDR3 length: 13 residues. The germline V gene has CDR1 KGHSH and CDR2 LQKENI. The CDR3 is CASSPSIRTEAFF. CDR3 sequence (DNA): TGTGCCAGCTCACCATCCATCCGGACTGAAGCTTTCTTT.

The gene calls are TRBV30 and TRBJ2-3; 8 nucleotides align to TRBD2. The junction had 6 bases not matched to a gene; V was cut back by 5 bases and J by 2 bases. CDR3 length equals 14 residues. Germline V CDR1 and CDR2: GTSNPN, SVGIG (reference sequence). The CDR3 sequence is CAWSAGAPTDTQYF. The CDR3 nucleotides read TGTGCCTGGTCAGCGGGGGCCCCCACAGATACGCAGTATTTT.

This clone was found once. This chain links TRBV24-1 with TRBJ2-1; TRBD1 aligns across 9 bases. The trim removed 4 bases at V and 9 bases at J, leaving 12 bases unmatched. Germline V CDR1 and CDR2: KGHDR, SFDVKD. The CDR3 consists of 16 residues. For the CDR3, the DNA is TGTGCCACCAGTGACCGAACAGGGGGCGATTCTGGTGAGCAGTTCTTC. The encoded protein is CATSDRTGGDSGEQFF.

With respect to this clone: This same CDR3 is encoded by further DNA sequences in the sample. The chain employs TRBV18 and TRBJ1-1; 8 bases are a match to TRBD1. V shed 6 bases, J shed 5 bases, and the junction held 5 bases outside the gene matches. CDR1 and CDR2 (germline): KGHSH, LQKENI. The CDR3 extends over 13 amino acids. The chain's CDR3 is CASSRDRNTEAFF. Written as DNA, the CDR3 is TGTGCCAGCTCCCGGGACAGGAATACTGAAGCTTTCTTT.